This T cell receptor beta chain came from a study of a mutant IDH1 vaccine in newly diagnosed glioma. Notes on the study in general: Seemingly, top peripheral T cell clonotype changes bore no relation to pseudoprogression.

Time point: week 47, end of study. In every dose of vaccine, 300 ug of mutant IDH1 20-mer peptide was given alongside topical imiquimod. Profiling relied on immunoSEQ multiplex PCR, and the TCRdb table lists in-frame clones only, not all of them. Of some 31,000 clones in the sample, about 80% are singletons; the top ten hold around 31%. A word on this clone: Its specificity is not known.

The TCR was taken from a man in his thirties or forties with glioma. The sample here was PBMCs, taken from a glioma patient whose treatment included an IDH1 peptide vaccine.

The chain's CDR3 is CASSEFPGLLAFF. The CDR3 DNA reads as TGTGCCAGCAGTGAATTTCCCGGACTACTTGCTTTCTTT. The chain is built from TRBV2 and TRBJ1-1; D uncertain. This CDR3 has 13 residues. CDR1 is SNHLY and CDR2 is FYNNEI in the germline V gene. With 2 bases removed from V and 11 bases from J, the gap between germline ends came to 15 bases.